This T cell receptor beta chain stems from a study of CXCR3-negative and CXCR3-positive naive CD8 T cells. Study results and caveats: Naive CXCR3-negative and CXCR3-positive cells had similar TRBV-TRBJ usage; memory differed. Naive CXCR3-positive cells had TRB CDR3s more hydrophobic than those of CXCR3-negative naive cells.

CDR3 length: 13 amino acids. The germline CDR1 and CDR2 sequences are SGHTA and FQGTGA. This clonotype registers medium-sized (0.01 to 0.1%) by frequency. Its specificity is unknown. The libraries of TRB cDNA were constructed through 5' RACE using UMI labels. Using the 5' RACE reads, TCRdb records one entry per CDR3 protein without DNA. This sample's clone table lists roughly 7,300 distinct CDR3 sequences. Sequenced material: naive CXCR3+ CD8+ T cells from blood. The subset was: CD45RO-CCR7+CD27+CD95- naive CD8+ T cells expressing CXCR3 (TNR3+). The V and J genes are TRBV7-3 and TRBJ1-1; the D call from TCRdb, TRBD1, cannot be confirmed without DNA. The receptor's source is a human donor in good health. Some clones in this sample may be carry-over from other donors' samples. CDR3 loop: CASAPWTGTEAFF.